The T cell receptor beta chain under discussion was sequenced for a study of OX40 agonist ivuxolimab in advanced cancers. Study in general: Patients were given ivuxolimab, an antibody that agonizes OX40 (CD134). Prior therapy, whether anti-PD-1, anti-PD-L1 or anti-CTLA-4, was allowed, and roughly 40% had some. General study points: Researchers did not determine the expanded peripheral T cells' antigen specificity.

In regard to this clone: Its antigen remains unknown.

Clones were sequenced by immunoSEQ multiplex PCR, and TCRdb holds only the in-frame ones, with some missing. The data show around 65,000 clones, with approximately 89% seen just once and just under 0.3% held by the top ten. This specimen was CD4+ or CD8+ T cells sorted from blood, taken in a trial of the OX40 agonist ivuxolimab. This receptor was taken from an adult with an advanced solid tumor such as melanoma, head and neck, liver or kidney cancer.

Written as DNA, the CDR3 is TGTGCCAGCAGCTTGGTAACGGCCAATCAGCCCCAGCATTTT. It specifies CASSLVTANQPQHF. The gene calls are TRBV5-6 and TRBJ1-5; no clear D gene. Germline V lookup: CDR1 SGHDT, CDR2 YYEEEE. The CDR3 loop spans 14 amino acids. V dropped 0 bases and J dropped 3 bases, with 7 bases sitting between them. The entire variable domain, with the rest obtained from reference TRBV5-6 and TRBJ1-5, is as follows: DAGVTQSPTHLIKTRGQQVTLRCSPKSGHDTVSWYQQALGQGPQFIFQYYEEEERQRGNFPDRFSGHQFPNYSSELNVNALLLGDSALYLCASSLVTANQPQHFGDGTRLSIL.